The present T cell receptor (beta chain) was sequenced within a study of graft-versus-host responses after intestinal transplantation. V was clipped by 0 bases and J by 8 bases; unmatched bases: 1. CDR3 length equals 13 residues. Germline lookup yields CDR1 MNHNY and CDR2 SVGAGI (reference sequence). Profiled with immunoSEQ multiplex PCR; TCRdb holds only in-frame clones, not every one. This table holds about 97,000 clones, 75% to 95% found once. The V and J genes are TRBV6-6 and TRBJ1-1; 9 bases fit TRBD1. The source is a human patient who received an intestinal transplant, so some T cells may come from the graft donor. The sequencing here drew on PBMCs, taken approximately 420 days after intestinal transplant. In DNA, the CDR3 is TGTGCCAGCAGTTACTCTGGGACAGGGGAAGCTTTCTTT. It is translated as CASSYSGTGEAFF.